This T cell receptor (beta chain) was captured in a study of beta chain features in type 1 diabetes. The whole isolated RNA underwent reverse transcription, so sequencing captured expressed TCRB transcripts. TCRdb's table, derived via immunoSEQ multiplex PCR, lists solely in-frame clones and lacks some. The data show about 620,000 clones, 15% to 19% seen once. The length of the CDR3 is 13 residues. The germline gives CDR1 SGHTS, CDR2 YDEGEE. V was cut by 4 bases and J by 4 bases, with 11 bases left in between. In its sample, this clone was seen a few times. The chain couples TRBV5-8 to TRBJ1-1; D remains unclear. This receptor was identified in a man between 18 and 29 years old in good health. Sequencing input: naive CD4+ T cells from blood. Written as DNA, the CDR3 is TGTGCCAGCAGCAGGACCGGCTCCACTGAAGCTTTCTTT. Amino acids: CASSRTGSTEAFF.